This T cell receptor beta chain was found in a study of identical twins. Study-level results: Excess sharing by twins proved weaker in beta out-of-frame sequences.

Via MiXCR, TCRdb re-called the 5' RACE reads, giving one row per CDR3 protein. This sample has around 480,000 distinct CDR3 sequences, with approximately 15% found just once. In regard to this clonotype: Its antigen remains unidentified.

Trimming shortened V by 4 bases and J by 7 bases, and 14 bases separated the two germline ends. Germline V lookup: CDR1 SGHAT, CDR2 FQNNGV. The CDR3 is made up of 13 amino acids. The same sample was also used in a study of yellow fever vaccine responses in identical twins.

The receptor's source is a woman aged 18 to 35 in good health. The rearrangement links TRBV11-2 to TRBJ2-7, with a weak D call TRBD2 (6 bases). The sequenced material came from CD4+ T cells sorted from blood. The DNA for the CDR3 is TGTGCCAGCAGCTGGGAGGCCTTAGGGGAGCAGTACTTC. Encoded protein: CASSWEALGEQYF.